The rows below give T cell receptor beta chains drawn from one sample of a study of T cell responses to AZD1222 COVID-19 vaccine. Generated by immunoSEQ multiplex PCR, the TCRdb table keeps only in-frame clones and is missing some. The data hold about 94,000 clones, with more than 75% observed a single time. The starting material was peripheral blood, obtained 28 days after the second AZD1222 dose. These receptors were obtained from an adult who received the AZD1222 COVID-19 vaccine. Both conserved end residues are part of each CDR3. A D gene is named only where the DNA matches it firmly. A row's size may be missing; if present it is once, few, many or a size class.

j_call v_call clone_size d_call cdr3_nt cdr3_aa
TRBJ1-3 TRBV30 NA TRBD1 TGTGCCTGGAGCAAGGGACAGGGGAAAAGTGGAAACACCATATATTTT CAWSKGQGKSGNTIYF
TRBJ1-2 TRBV27 NA NA TGTGCCAGCAGTTTATCTTACGGTTATGGCTACACCTTC CASSLSYGYGYTF
TRBJ2-7 TRBV4-3 NA TRBD1 TGCGCCAGCAGCCAGGGGACAGGGATCTCCTACGAGCAGTACTTC CASSQGTGISYEQYF
TRBJ2-7 TRBV11-1 once NA TGTGCCAGCAGCCCACGCGGCTCCTACGAGCAGTACTTC CASSPRGSYEQYF
TRBJ2-1 TRBV4-2 NA TRBD1 TGTGCCAGCAGCCATTTTACAGGGGAATCCTACAATGAGCAGTTCTTC CASSHFTGESYNEQFF
TRBJ2-1 TRBV20-1 NA TRBD1 TGCAGTGCTAGTACCGGGACAGGGGGTTCGGATGAGCAGTTCTTC CSASTGTGGSDEQFF
TRBJ2-7 TRBV12-2 NA NA TGTGCAAGTCGCTTAGGGCGACAGGGGTTGACGTCCTACGAGCAGTACTTC CASRLGRQGLTSYEQYF
TRBJ2-2 TRBV5-4 NA TRBD1 TGTGCCAGCAGCTCCAGACAGGGTTACACCGGGGAGCTGTTTTTT CASSSRQGYTGELFF
TRBJ1-6 TRBV4-3 NA NA TGCGCCAGCAGCGCATACAGGGATTCACCCCTCCACTTT CASSAYRDSPLHF
TRBJ1-5 TRBV24-1 NA NA TGTGCCACCAGGCCCAAGGGCCCCAATAATGTCAATCAGCCCCAGCATTTT CATRPKGPNNVNQPQHF
TRBJ1-2 TRBV28 NA TRBD1 TGTGCCAGCAGGCGGGACAGCGGCTATGGCTACACCTTC CASRRDSGYGYTF
TRBJ1-2 TRBV5-4 once NA TGTGCCAGCAGCACAAGTGGATTCCTGAACTATGGCTACACCTTC CASSTSGFLNYGYTF
TRBJ1-5 TRBV28 NA NA TGTGCCAGCAGCCTGTGGGGGCAGAAGTCCAATCAGCCCCAGCATTTT CASSLWGQKSNQPQHF
TRBJ2-7 TRBV3-1/TRBV3-2 few NA TGTGCCAGCAGCCAAGTGGGCGAGCAGTACTTC CASSQVGEQYF
TRBJ1-6 TRBV12-3/TRBV12-4 once NA TGTGCCAGCAGTTCGGGGAGGGGATCACCCCTCCACTTT CASSSGRGSPLHF
TRBJ2-1 TRBV30 NA TRBD2 TGTACCTGGAGTGTACCGGGAGGGCCAAGTGAGCAGTTCTTC CTWSVPGGPSEQFF
TRBJ2-7 TRBV4-1 NA TRBD1 TGCGCCAGCAGCCCTGGGGCGAGGGGGCCCTACGAGCAGTACTTC CASSPGARGPYEQYF
TRBJ2-7 TRBV7-9 NA NA TGTGCCAGCAGCTTAGGGACGACTAACGAGCAGTACTTC CASSLGTTNEQYF
TRBJ1-1 TRBV4-2 NA NA TGTGCCAGCAGCCCGTCTAGGGGGTTCGGGGGGCTGGGAGGAGCTTTCTTT CASSPSRGFGGLGGAFF
TRBJ2-1 TRBV4-2 NA NA TGTGCCAGCAGTTTGACTACAAATAATGAGCAGTTCTTC CASSLTTNNEQFF
TRBJ1-4 TRBV18 NA TRBD1 TGTGCCAGCTCACCAGTGACAGGGGTTCGGGAAAAACTGTTTTTT CASSPVTGVREKLFF
TRBJ1-1 TRBV6-1 NA NA TGTGCCAGCAGTGACCCCCCCTCTCCTCAGACTGAAGCTTTCTTT CASSDPPSPQTEAFF
TRBJ2-1 TRBV7-9 once TRBD2 TGTGCCAGCCGCCTAGCGGGAGGGAGGGATGACAATGAGCAGTTCTTC CASRLAGGRDDNEQFF
TRBJ1-1 TRBV25-1 NA TRBD1 TGTGCCAGCAGTGACCGGGACAGGGGAATGAACACTGAAGCTTTCTTT CASSDRDRGMNTEAFF
TRBJ2-7 TRBV29-1 NA NA TGCAGCGTTGAAGTTGAGGTCCACGAGCAGTACTTC CSVEVEVHEQYF
TRBJ2-5 TRBV11-2 once NA TGTGCCAGCAGCCCCATTGGGGAGACCCAGTACTTC CASSPIGETQYF
TRBJ2-1 TRBV4-1 NA TRBD2 TGCGCCAGCAGCCTTAGGTCACAGCGGGGTTACAATGAGCAGTTCTTC CASSLRSQRGYNEQFF
TRBJ1-1 TRBV7-2 NA TRBD1 TGTGCCAGCAGCACCCACAGGGGGAACACTGAAGCTTTCTTT CASSTHRGNTEAFF
TRBJ2-5 TRBV23-1 NA NA TGCGCCAGCAGTGGGGAGCCCAACCCCCAAGAGACCCAGTACTTC CASSGEPNPQETQYF
TRBJ1-2 TRBV18 NA NA TGTGCCAGCTCACCAAACAGGGAGAACTATGGCTACACCTTC CASSPNRENYGYTF
TRBJ2-3 TRBV9 NA NA TGTGCCAGCAGCGTAGCAGGAATTCGGCCCCCAGATACGCAGTATTTT CASSVAGIRPPDTQYF
TRBJ2-6 TRBV28 NA NA TGTGCCAGCATGATAAGCTCTGGGGCCAACGTCCTGACTTTC CASMISSGANVLTF
TRBJ2-7 TRBV28 NA NA NA CASSSSRSSGRAYEQYF
TRBJ2-7 TRBV12-3/TRBV12-4 few NA TGTGCCAGCAGTCTCCCTCCCTACGAGCAGTACTTC CASSLPPYEQYF
TRBJ1-4 TRBV28 once NA TGTGCCAGCAGCTTGGGGTTGACTAATGAAAAACTGTTTTTT CASSLGLTNEKLFF
TRBJ2-3 TRBV5-4 NA TRBD2 TGTGCCAGCAGCTTAGGCGGGGGAACGGGAGATACGCAGTATTTT CASSLGGGTGDTQYF
TRBJ2-3 TRBV7-3 NA TRBD2 TGTGCCAGCAGCTTAGGAGGGCTAGCGGGTGATACGCAGTATTTT CASSLGGLAGDTQYF
TRBJ1-2 TRBV2 NA NA TGTGCCAGCAGTAAGGTGGAAGAAGGCTATGGCTACACCTTC CASSKVEEGYGYTF